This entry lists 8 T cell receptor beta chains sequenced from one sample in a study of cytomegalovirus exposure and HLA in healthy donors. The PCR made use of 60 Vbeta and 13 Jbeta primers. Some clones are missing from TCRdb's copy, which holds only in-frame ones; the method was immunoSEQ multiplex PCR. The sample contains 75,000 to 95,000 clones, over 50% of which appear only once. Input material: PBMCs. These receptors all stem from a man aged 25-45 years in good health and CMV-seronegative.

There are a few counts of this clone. CDR3 nucleotides: TGTGCCAGCAGCTGGGGGACTAGCGGGGAGACCCAGTACTTC. This gives the protein CASSWGTSGETQYF. The chain combines TRBV7-2 with TRBJ2-5; 12 nucleotides line up with TRBD2. Germline V lookup: CDR1 SGHTA, CDR2 FQGNSA. The V gene end was trimmed by 4 bases and the J gene end by 5 bases; junction bases not matched to a gene: 2. The CDR3 runs 14 residues.

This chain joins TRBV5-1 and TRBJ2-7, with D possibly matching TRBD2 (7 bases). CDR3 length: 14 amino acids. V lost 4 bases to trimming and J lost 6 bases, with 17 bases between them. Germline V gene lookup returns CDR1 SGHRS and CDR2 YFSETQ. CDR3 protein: CASSPGGRKFEQYF. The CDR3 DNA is TGCGCCAGCAGCCCCGGGGGGCGGAAGTTCGAGCAGTACTTC.

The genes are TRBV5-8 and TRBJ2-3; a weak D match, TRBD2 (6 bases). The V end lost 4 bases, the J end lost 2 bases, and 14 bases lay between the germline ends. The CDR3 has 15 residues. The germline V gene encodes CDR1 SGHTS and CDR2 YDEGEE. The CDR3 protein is CASSPLEGATDTQYF. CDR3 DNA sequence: TGTGCCAGCAGCCCTCTGGAGGGAGCCACAGATACGCAGTATTTT.

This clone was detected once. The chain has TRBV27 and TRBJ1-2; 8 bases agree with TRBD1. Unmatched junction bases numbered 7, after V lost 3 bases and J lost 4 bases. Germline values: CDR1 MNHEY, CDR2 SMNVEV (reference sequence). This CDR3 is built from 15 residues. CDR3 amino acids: CASSLLAGGSYGYTF. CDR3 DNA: TGTGCCAGCAGTTTGCTGGCAGGGGGCAGCTATGGCTACACCTTC.

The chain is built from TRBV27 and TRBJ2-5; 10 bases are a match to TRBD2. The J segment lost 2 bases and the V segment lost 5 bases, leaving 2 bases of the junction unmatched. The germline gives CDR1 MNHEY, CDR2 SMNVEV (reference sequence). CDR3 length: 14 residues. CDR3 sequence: CASSPGLAQETQYF. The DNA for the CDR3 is TGTGCCAGCAGTCCGGGACTAGCGCAAGAGACCCAGTACTTC.

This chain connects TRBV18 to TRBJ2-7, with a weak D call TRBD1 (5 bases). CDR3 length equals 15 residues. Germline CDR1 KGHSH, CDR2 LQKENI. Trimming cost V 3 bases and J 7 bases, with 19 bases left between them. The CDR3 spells CASSPYTSGLGEQYF. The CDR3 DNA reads TGTGCCAGCTCACCCTACACGTCAGGGTTAGGGGAGCAGTACTTC.

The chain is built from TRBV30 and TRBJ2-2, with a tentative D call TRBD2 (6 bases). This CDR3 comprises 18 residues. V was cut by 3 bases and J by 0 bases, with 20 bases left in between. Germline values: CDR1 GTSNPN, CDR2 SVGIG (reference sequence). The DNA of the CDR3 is TGTGCCTGGAGGCCAACAGGAGGGCTGAACGCGAACACCGGGGAGCTGTTTTTT. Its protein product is CAWRPTGGLNANTGELFF.

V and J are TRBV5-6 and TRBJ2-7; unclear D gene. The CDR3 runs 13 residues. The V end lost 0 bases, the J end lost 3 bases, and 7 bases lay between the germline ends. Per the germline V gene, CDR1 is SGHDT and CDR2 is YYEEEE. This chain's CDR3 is CASSLVAVYEQYF. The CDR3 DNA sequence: TGTGCCAGCAGCTTGGTGGCCGTCTACGAGCAGTACTTC.